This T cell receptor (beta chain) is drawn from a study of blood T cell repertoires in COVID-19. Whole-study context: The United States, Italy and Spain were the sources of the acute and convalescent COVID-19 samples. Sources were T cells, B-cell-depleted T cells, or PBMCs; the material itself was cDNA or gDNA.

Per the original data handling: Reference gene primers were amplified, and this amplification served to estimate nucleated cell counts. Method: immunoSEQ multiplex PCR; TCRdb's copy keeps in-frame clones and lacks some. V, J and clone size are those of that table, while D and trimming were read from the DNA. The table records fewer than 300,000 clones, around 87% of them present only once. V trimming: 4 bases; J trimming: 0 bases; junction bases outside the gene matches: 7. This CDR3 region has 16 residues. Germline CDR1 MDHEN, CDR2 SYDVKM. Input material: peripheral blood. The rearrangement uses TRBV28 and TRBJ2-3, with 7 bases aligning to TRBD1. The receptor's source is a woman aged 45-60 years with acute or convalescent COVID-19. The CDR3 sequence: CASSSSGGPSTDTQYF. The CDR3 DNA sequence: TGTGCCAGCAGTTCTTCAGGGGGACCTAGCACAGATACGCAGTATTTT.